This TCR beta chain was captured in a study of blood T cell repertoires in COVID-19. Assay used: immunoSEQ multiplex PCR; TCRdb lists only in-frame clones, some missing. Of more than 85,000 clones in the sample, 80% to 95% were seen once. CDR3 length: 13 residues. Germline V gene data show CDR1 as SGHAT and CDR2 as FQNNGV. Trimming removed 4 bases from V and 6 bases from J; junction bases left unmatched: 3. Enrolled during active infection, Seattle patients were then followed longitudinally. The source of this sequence is a woman between 45 and 65 years old with COVID-19, enrolled during active disease. Sequenced input: peripheral blood. The rearrangement uses TRBV11-2 and TRBJ1-2; 9 bases match TRBD1. CDR3 coding DNA: TGTGCCAGCAGCTCCGGGACAGGGCATGGCTACACCTTC. Its protein product is CASSSGTGHGYTF.